A single sample is the source of the 9 T cell receptor beta chains below, sequenced in a study of shared clonotypes between healthy human individuals. Measured with immunoSEQ multiplex PCR; TCRdb has only the in-frame clones, and not every one. The data contain 450,000 to 500,000 clones, 60% to 85% of them singletons. Material: PBMCs. These receptors were taken from a woman in her thirties or forties in good health. Some clones in this sample may be carry-over from other donors' samples.

The DNA for the CDR3 is TGCAGCTCAGCCCCGGACTACGAGCAGTACTTC. This sequence encodes CSSAPDYEQYF. V is TRBV20-1 and J is TRBJ2-7; D gene uncertain. The CDR3 extends over 11 amino acids. Germline CDR1 is DFQATT and CDR2 is SNEGSKA (reference sequence).

This rearrangement joins TRBV6-1 to TRBJ2-5; 7 bases align to TRBD2. This CDR3 comprises 17 residues. Germline V gives CDR1 MNHNS, CDR2 SASEGT. V lost 0 bases and J lost 0; bases outside the gene matches: 7. The CDR3 DNA reads TGTGCCAGCAGTGAAGCGAGGAGGCGGGAGTACCAAGAGACCCAGTACTTC. It specifies CASSEARRREYQETQYF.

This chain uses TRBV7-8 with TRBJ2-7; TRBD2 aligns across 8 bases. The CDR3 length is 14 residues. With 2 bases clipped from V and 3 bases from J, the junction kept 3 bases outside the gene matches. Germline values: CDR1 SGHVS, CDR2 FQNEAQ. The CDR3 region has the DNA TGTGCCAGCAGCTTACCCGGGACTAGCTACGAGCAGTACTTC. Translated: CASSLPGTSYEQYF.

This sequence joins TRBV13 and TRBJ2-1; TRBD2 matches at 8 bases. The CDR3 covers 17 residues. The germline CDR1 and CDR2 sequences are PRHDT and FYEKMQ (reference sequence). The J segment lost 4 bases and the V segment lost 0 bases, leaving 8 bases of the junction unmatched. As DNA, the CDR3 is TGTGCCAGCAGCTTAGGCACTGGACTAGCAAGATACAATGAGCAGTTCTTC. It specifies CASSLGTGLARYNEQFF. Full variable domain (rest looked up from reference TRBV13 and TRBJ2-1): AAGVIQSPRHLIKEKRETATLKCYPIPRHDTVYWYQQGPGQDPQFLISFYEKMQSDKGSIPDRFSAQQFSDYHSELNMSSLELGDSALYFCASSLGTGLARYNEQFFGPGTRLTVL.

The chain recombines TRBV27 with TRBJ1-1; the D gene is possibly TRBD1 (6 bases). The CDR3 length is 17 residues. CDR1 is MNHEY, CDR2 SMNVEV, per germline (reference sequence). V lost 3 bases and J lost 0, with 17 bases in between. CDR3 DNA sequence: TGTGCCAGCAGTTTTGCGGGACACCCGACGTTGAACACTGAAGCTTTCTTT. Encoded protein: CASSFAGHPTLNTEAFF.

This clone has ten or more counts. This chain uses TRBV7-9 with TRBJ2-1; D might be TRBD2 (5 bases). Trimming took 3 bases from V and 3 from J, leaving 9 bases between them. The CDR3 contains 14 residues. Per germline, CDR1 SEHNR and CDR2 FQNEAQ (reference sequence). The CDR3 reads CASSLGSGYNEQFF. The DNA of the CDR3 is TGTGCCAGCAGCTTGGGAAGCGGCTACAATGAGCAGTTCTTC. The full variable domain, in which reference TRBV7-9 and TRBJ2-1 provide the parts outside the CDR3, is DTGVSQNPRHKITKRGQNVTFRCDPISEHNRLYWYRQTLGQGPEFLTYFQNEAQLEKSRLLSDRFSAERPKGSFSTLEIQRTEQGDSAMYLCASSLGSGYNEQFFGPGTRLTVL.

J is TRBJ2-7 and V is TRBV7-9; TRBD2 is a possible D gene (5 bases). The germline V and J ends were trimmed by 5 bases and 0 bases, with 14 bases remaining between them. The CDR3 totals 15 residues. Germline values: CDR1 SEHNR, CDR2 FQNEAQ (reference sequence). As DNA, the CDR3 is TGTGCCAGCAGCCCTGGACTGCAGAGCTCCTACGAGCAGTACTTC. Translated: CASSPGLQSSYEQYF.

The genes are TRBV2 and TRBJ1-4; TRBD1 might be the D (6 bases). Germline-derived CDR1 and CDR2 are SNHLY and FYNNEI. V was pared by 6 bases and J by 7 bases, with 15 bases between. The CDR3 extends over 14 amino acids. The CDR3 loop is CASSVRGEGEKLFF. In DNA form, the CDR3 reads TGTGCCAGCAGCGTCAGGGGAGAGGGTGAAAAACTGTTTTTT. Full variable domain (rest looked up from reference TRBV2 and TRBJ1-4): EPEVTQTPSHQVTQMGQEVILRCVPISNHLYFYWYRQILGQKVEFLVSFYNNEISEKSEIFDDQFSVERPDGSNFTLKIRSTKLEDSAMYFCASSVRGEGEKLFFGSGTQLSVL.

V and J are TRBV7-3 and TRBJ2-1; D remains unclear. From germline, CDR1 is SGHTA and CDR2 FQGTGA. This CDR3 is 13 amino acids long. V was pared by 5 bases and J by 4 bases, with 9 bases between. The CDR3 protein is CASSPNRYNEQFF. The CDR3 nucleotides read TGTGCCAGCAGCCCTAACCGATACAATGAGCAGTTCTTC.